This T cell receptor (beta chain) was captured in a study of vaccination and CD4 T cells after COVID-19. Study-level information: Blood was drawn a median roughly 66 days post second dose, range 14 to 241. Study findings and constraints: Rising from approximately 21 to 38, the median of SARS-CoV-2-reactive clonotypes did not change significantly. Spike mono-reactive clones accounted for 304 of the 307 vaccine-specific clones found in convalescent patients. The cohort comprised relatively few convalescent patients, and no early post-infection timepoints were analyzed.

Described treatment: roughly ten-day PBMC culture with coronavirus spike peptide pools or control peptides (ViraFEST assay). Remarks on this clonotype: Its antigen is still unknown.

CDR3 length: 15 residues. Sequence data for DNA of cultured CD4+ T cells were generated by the Oncomine TCR Beta short-read assay. A single record per CDR3 protein comes from TCRdb applying MiXCR to the PCR reads. This table has around 17,000 distinct CDR3 sequences, about 75% appearing once. The chain couples TRBV21-1 to TRBJ2-7; the DNA was not compared with TRBD1, the D call given in the table. TRBV21-1 is assigned pseudogene status. This TCR was recovered from a human donor who had recovered from COVID-19. The sample comprised CD4+ T cells from blood, cultured in vitro. The CDR3 region is CASSTTGTAKYEQYF. The CDR3 DNA is TGTGCCAGCAGCACCACCGGGACGGCAAAATACGAGCAGTACTTC.